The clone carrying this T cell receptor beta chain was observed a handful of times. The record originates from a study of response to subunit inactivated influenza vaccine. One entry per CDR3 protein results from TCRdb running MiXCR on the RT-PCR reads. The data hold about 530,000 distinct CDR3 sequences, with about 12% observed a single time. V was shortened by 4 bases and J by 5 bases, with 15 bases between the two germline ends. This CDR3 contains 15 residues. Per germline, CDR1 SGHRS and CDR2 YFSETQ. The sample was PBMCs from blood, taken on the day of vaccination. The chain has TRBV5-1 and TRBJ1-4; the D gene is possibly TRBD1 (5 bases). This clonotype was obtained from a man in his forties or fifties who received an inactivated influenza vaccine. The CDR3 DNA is TGCGCCAGCAGCACCGCCGGGACGCAGAATGAAAAACTGTTTTTT. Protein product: CASSTAGTQNEKLFF.